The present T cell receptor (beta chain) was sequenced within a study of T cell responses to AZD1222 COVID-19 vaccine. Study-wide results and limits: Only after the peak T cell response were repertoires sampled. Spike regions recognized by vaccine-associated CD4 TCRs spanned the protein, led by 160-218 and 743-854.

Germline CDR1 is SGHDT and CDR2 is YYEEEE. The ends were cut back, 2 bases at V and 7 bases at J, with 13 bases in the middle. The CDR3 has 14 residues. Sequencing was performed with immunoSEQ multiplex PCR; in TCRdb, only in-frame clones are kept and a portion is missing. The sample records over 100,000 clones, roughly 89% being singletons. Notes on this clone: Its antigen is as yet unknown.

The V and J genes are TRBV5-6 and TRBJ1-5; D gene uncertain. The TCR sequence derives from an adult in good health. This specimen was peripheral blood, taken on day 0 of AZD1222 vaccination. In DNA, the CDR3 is TGTGCCAGCAGCTTATTGAGGGCCGGACAGCCCCAGCATTTT. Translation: CASSLLRAGQPQHF.